This is a list of T cell receptor beta chains from one sample in a study of beta chain features in type 1 diabetes. Assay used: immunoSEQ multiplex PCR; TCRdb lists only in-frame clones, some missing. The sample yields 200,000 to 300,000 clones, less than 15% seen once. The sequencing sample was made of naive CD4+ T cells from blood. These receptors originate from a woman aged 40 to 55 in good health. The CDR3 runs from the conserved cysteine through the conserved F or W. A D gene is named only where the DNA matches it firmly. Expanded clones are given a class, and other clones once, few, many or no size at all.

>TRBV29-1|few|-|TRBJ2-5
TGCAGCGTCTGGGGGGGACAGGAAAAAGAGACCCAGTACTTC
CSVWGGQEKETQYF
>TRBV5-5|few|TRBD2|TRBJ2-5
TGTGCCAGCTGCTTGGGGACTAGCGTAGAGACCCAGTACTTC
CASCLGTSVETQYF
>TRBV4-1|few|TRBD1|TRBJ2-7
TGCGCCAGCAGCCAAGGTTCGCTCGGGACAGGGGTCCACGAGCAGTACTTC
CASSQGSLGTGVHEQYF
>TRBV9|-|TRBD1|TRBJ1-3
TGTGCCAGCAGCGTATGGGACAGCTCTGGAAACACCATATATTTT
CASSVWDSSGNTIYF
>TRBV9|-|TRBD1|TRBJ1-2
TGTGCCAGCGGACAGGTGGGATATGGCTACACCTTC
CASGQVGYGYTF
>TRBV6-5|-|-|TRBJ1-3
TGTGCCAGCAGTAAACAGGATACTGGAAACACCATATATTTT
CASSKQDTGNTIYF
>TRBV6-6|-|-|TRBJ2-7
TGTGCCAGCAGTTACCAGCGCTACGAGCAGTACTTC
CASSYQRYEQYF
>TRBV21-1|-|-|TRBJ2-4
TGTGCCAGCAGCAAAGCGGAAAGGACAGGGGATACCAAAAACATTCAGTACTTC
CASSKAERTGDTKNIQYF
>TRBV5-1|-|TRBD1|TRBJ1-2
TGCGCCAGCAGCTTCGGGACAGGAGGAGACTACACCTTC
CASSFGTGGDYTF
>TRBV5-1|few|TRBD1|TRBJ2-4
TGCGCCAGCAGCTCAACCGGGACAGGGAGTAACATTCAGTACTTC
CASSSTGTGSNIQYF
>TRBV18|-|-|TRBJ1-1
TGTGCCAGCTCACCATATAACACTATGAACACTGAAGCTTTCTTT
CASSPYNTMNTEAFF
>TRBV6-5|few|-|TRBJ1-2
TGTGCCAGCAGCGCCGGAGTTAACTATGGCTACACCTTC
CASSAGVNYGYTF
>TRBV6-4|few|-|TRBJ2-3
TGTGCCATCCCTGGTACAGGTCATCTCGTAGGCACAGATACGCAGTATTTT
CAIPGTGHLVGTDTQYF